This T cell receptor beta chain derives from a study of regulatory T cells in long-lasting Graves disease. Study-wide findings and caveats: The TCR repertoire of persistent Graves' patients was less diverse than that of newly diagnosed ones.

The time point here: newly diagnosed GD, antithyroid drugs for less than 3 months. After RNA was extracted from PBMCs, the TCR library was made from it. EDTA tubes held 8 to 10 milliliters of peripheral blood from each patient. For TCR beta, libraries came from iRepertoire HTBI primers and Arm-PCR of CDR3 regions. Via MiXCR, TCRdb re-called the multiplex PCR reads, giving one row per CDR3 protein. This sample has about 220,000 distinct CDR3 sequences; about 19% occur once, and the top ten carry around 11%. Deletions cut 1 base from V and 4 bases from J, with 11 bases between. The CDR3 totals 15 residues. Germline CDR1 and CDR2: MGHRA and YSYEKL. This clonotype was recorded at least ten times. Antigen unknown. These records were also assigned to another study, of T cells in Graves' hyperthyroidism and ophthalmopathy. As that report states: Patients aged 18 to 65 with hyperthyroidism were newly diagnosed, with duration under 2 months. Most expanded thyroid clonotypes above 0.001 recurred in blood.

The clonotype originates from a woman in her twenties or thirties with Graves disease. This chain uses TRBV4-1 with TRBJ1-5; a possible D gene is TRBD1 (5 bases). The sample was peripheral blood mononuclear cells (PBMCs), taken at new diagnosis, from a patient treated with antithyroid drugs. The chain's CDR3 is CASSQGSRVNQPQHF. The CDR3 nucleotides are TGCGCCAGCAGCCAAGGGAGCAGGGTTAATCAGCCCCAGCATTTT.